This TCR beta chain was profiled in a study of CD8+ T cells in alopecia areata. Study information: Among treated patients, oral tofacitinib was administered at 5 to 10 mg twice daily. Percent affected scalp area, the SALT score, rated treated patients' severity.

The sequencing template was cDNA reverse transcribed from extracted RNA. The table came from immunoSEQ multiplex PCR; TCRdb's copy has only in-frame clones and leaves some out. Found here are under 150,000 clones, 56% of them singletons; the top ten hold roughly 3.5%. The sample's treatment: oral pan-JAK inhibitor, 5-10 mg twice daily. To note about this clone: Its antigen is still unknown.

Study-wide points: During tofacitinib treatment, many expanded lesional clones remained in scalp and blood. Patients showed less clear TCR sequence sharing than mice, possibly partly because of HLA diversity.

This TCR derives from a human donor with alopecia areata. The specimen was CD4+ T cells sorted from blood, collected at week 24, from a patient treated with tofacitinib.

The CDR3 region has the DNA TGCGCCAGCAGCTTGGCGTTTAGCACAGATACGCAGTATTTT. It translates to CASSLAFSTDTQYF. The V and J genes are TRBV5-1 and TRBJ2-3; D is ambiguous. The germline gives CDR1 SGHRS, CDR2 YFSETQ. V was pared by 0 bases and J by 0 bases, with 5 bases between. CDR3 length: 14 amino acids.